Listed below are T cell receptor beta chains from one sample, sequenced in a study of Tregs in tolerant kidney transplant recipients. Repertoires were generated with immunoSEQ multiplex PCR, while TCRdb's copy carries only in-frame clones and drops some. The table has more than 90,000 clones, 93% seen once. The source material was CD4+ T cells from blood (PBMCs), sampled 12 months after the transplant. The receptors were sampled from a human patient who received a combined kidney and bone marrow transplant. Among the T cells, some may be from the graft donor. The CDR3 runs from the conserved cysteine through the conserved F or W. The order of the fields is CDR3 protein, J gene, V gene.

cdr3_aa: CASSVQGVATNEKLFF; j_call: TRBJ1-4; v_call: TRBV7-8
cdr3_aa: CASSLGPGKNQYF; j_call: TRBJ2-4; v_call: TRBV11-2
cdr3_aa: CASRRGWYEQYF; j_call: TRBJ2-7; v_call: TRBV6-5
cdr3_aa: CASSLVGTSGRARDTQYF; j_call: TRBJ2-3; v_call: TRBV27
cdr3_aa: CASSWDSRGTQYF; j_call: TRBJ2-3; v_call: TRBV7-3
cdr3_aa: CASSLGYRDTAPYF; j_call: TRBJ2-7; v_call: TRBV28
cdr3_aa: CASSNKLGYEQYF; j_call: TRBJ2-7; v_call: TRBV7-8
cdr3_aa: CASSDKSSGNTIYF; j_call: TRBJ1-3; v_call: TRBV6-1
cdr3_aa: CASRVLGARTNYGYTF; j_call: TRBJ1-2; v_call: TRBV9
cdr3_aa: CASSQVGRWGRNEKLFF; j_call: TRBJ1-4; v_call: TRBV4-2
cdr3_aa: CASSRGQGARWTGELFF; j_call: TRBJ2-2; v_call: TRBV5-1
cdr3_aa: CASSLGQGYNSPLHF; j_call: TRBJ1-6; v_call: TRBV5-1
cdr3_aa: CAWSVTGGRETQYF; j_call: TRBJ2-5; v_call: TRBV30
cdr3_aa: CASSQGGRITDTQYF; j_call: TRBJ2-3; v_call: TRBV14
cdr3_aa: CASSVDSGTSGTPPYEQYF; j_call: TRBJ2-7; v_call: TRBV9
cdr3_aa: CAISESPLQGYEQYF; j_call: TRBJ2-7; v_call: TRBV10-3
cdr3_aa: CASSQGLGGGYNEQFF; j_call: TRBJ2-1; v_call: TRBV4-2
cdr3_aa: CASSYSLGTGEKLFF; j_call: TRBJ1-4; v_call: TRBV6-5
cdr3_aa: CASGSTRGDEKLFF; j_call: TRBJ1-4; v_call: TRBV6-1
cdr3_aa: CASSRRGLGNTIYF; j_call: TRBJ1-3; v_call: TRBV14
cdr3_aa: CASSLGASGRGEQYF; j_call: TRBJ2-7; v_call: TRBV27
cdr3_aa: CSAGGVGTQYF; j_call: TRBJ2-5; v_call: TRBV29-1
cdr3_aa: CASSPGTSGFTDTQYF; j_call: TRBJ2-3; v_call: TRBV11-3
cdr3_aa: CASSPPNRGRKDTQYF; j_call: TRBJ2-3; v_call: TRBV18
cdr3_aa: CASSSPGLAGGYSGTDTQYF; j_call: TRBJ2-3; v_call: TRBV4-1
cdr3_aa: CASSSVVGGAEGYTF; j_call: TRBJ1-2; v_call: TRBV5-4
cdr3_aa: CASSQDRGREQYF; j_call: TRBJ2-7; v_call: TRBV5-8
cdr3_aa: CAWSVPGQGYNSPLHF; j_call: TRBJ1-6; v_call: TRBV30
cdr3_aa: CATSRDSRGGYGYTF; j_call: TRBJ1-2; v_call: TRBV15
cdr3_aa: CASSLARPGGNTGELFF; j_call: TRBJ2-2; v_call: TRBV11-3
cdr3_aa: CASTLTGSYGYTF; j_call: TRBJ1-2; v_call: TRBV4-1
cdr3_aa: CATQGRETQYF; j_call: TRBJ2-5; v_call: TRBV2
cdr3_aa: CASSQGSHRGYEQYF; j_call: TRBJ2-7; v_call: TRBV4-3
cdr3_aa: CSSIRTSGYTDTQYF; j_call: TRBJ2-3; v_call: TRBV29-1
cdr3_aa: CASSKIRGTVSYNEQFF; j_call: TRBJ2-1; v_call: TRBV19
cdr3_aa: CASSIVGDISNQPQHF; j_call: TRBJ1-5; v_call: TRBV19
cdr3_aa: CASSQDGTSNYGYTF; j_call: TRBJ1-2; v_call: TRBV4-2
cdr3_aa: CASSQSRGQTSSYEQYF; j_call: TRBJ2-7; v_call: TRBV4-3
cdr3_aa: CASSPPRYEQYF; j_call: TRBJ2-7; v_call: TRBV7-9
cdr3_aa: CASSLAPGSGANVLTF; j_call: TRBJ2-6; v_call: TRBV5-1
cdr3_aa: CASSFLGAYGYTF; j_call: TRBJ1-2; v_call: TRBV27
cdr3_aa: CSVRGVGNQPQHF; j_call: TRBJ1-5; v_call: TRBV29-1
cdr3_aa: CASSSWRDTQYF; j_call: TRBJ2-3; v_call: TRBV11-3
cdr3_aa: CAANRGLEETQYF; j_call: TRBJ2-5; v_call: TRBV10-3
cdr3_aa: CAWSVRQGDQPQHF; j_call: TRBJ1-5; v_call: TRBV30